This passage covers 18 T cell receptor beta chains from one sample sequenced in a study of blood T cells in healthy people across ages. It was with a sample-barcoded 5' primer and a J-beta primer mix that a second PCR of about 6 to 12 cycles was run. MiXCR, applied by TCRdb to the 5' RACE reads, yields one record per CDR3 protein. The sample has 1.5 million to 2 million distinct CDR3 sequences, around 42% seen once. The sample consisted of blood. The receptors come from a human donor in good health.

The sample holds a few counts of this clonotype. J is TRBJ2-7 and V is TRBV7-2; 11 bases agree with TRBD2. The germline V gene encodes CDR1 SGHTA and CDR2 FQGNSA. V lost 5 bases, J lost 2 bases, and 2 bases stayed unmatched. CDR3 length: 14 amino acids. This CDR3 reads CASSGSGGAYEQYF. The CDR3 bases are TGTGCCAGCAGCGGTAGCGGGGGGGCCTACGAGCAGTACTTC.

The chain has TRBV20-1 and TRBJ2-1; TRBD1 or TRBD2 may be the D gene (6 bases each). Germline V CDR1 and CDR2: DFQATT, SNEGSKA (reference sequence). V was pared by 1 base and J by 9 bases, with 13 bases between. The CDR3 totals 13 residues. The CDR3 bases are TGCAGTGCTAGAGTGGGGGGCGAAGGTGAGCAGTTCTTC. Amino acids: CSARVGGEGEQFF.

With regard to this clonotype: One end of the junction varies from germline; a read error may be responsible. This chain uses TRBV4-3 with TRBJ2-1, with 7 bases matching TRBD1. In germline, CDR1 is LGHNA, CDR2 YSLEER. The CDR3 is 16 residues long. The CDR3 is CASSHFRGSSYNEQFF. Here the CDR3 DNA reads TGCGCTAGCAGCCATTTCAGGGGGAGCTCCTACAATGAGCAGTTCTTC.

The chain joins TRBV7-8 to TRBJ1-2, with D perhaps TRBD1 (6 bases). Trimming took off 5 bases at V and 0 bases at J, with 19 bases between the two ends. The length of the CDR3 is 17 residues. Germline CDR1 SGHVS, CDR2 FQNEAQ. The chain's CDR3 is CASSSGGATAANYGYTF. The DNA for the CDR3 is TGTGCCAGCAGCAGTGGGGGGGCGACAGCGGCTAACTATGGCTACACCTTC.

The V and J genes are TRBV2 and TRBJ1-5; D is unresolved. The CDR3 has 14 residues. The germline V gene encodes CDR1 SNHLY and CDR2 FYNNEI. V lost 3 bases and J 1 base, leaving 7 bases between the germline ends. As DNA, the CDR3 is TGTGCCAGCAGTGAGCAAGGGAGCAATCAGCCCCAGCATTTT. Protein product: CASSEQGSNQPQHF.

This clonotype has only a few counts. The rearrangement uses TRBV5-5 and TRBJ1-2; 12 bases match TRBD1. Germline CDR1 SGHKS, CDR2 YYEKEE (reference sequence). The CDR3 runs 15 residues. V gave up 4 bases and J gave up 6 bases; unmatched junction bases: 7. CDR3 DNA: TGTGCCAGCAGCACCGGGACAGGGGGCTGGGATGGCTACACCTTC. Its translation: CASSTGTGGWDGYTF.

This chain links TRBV29-1 with TRBJ1-2; TRBD1 is a possible D gene (6 bases). The V end lost 7 bases, the J end lost 6 bases, and 18 bases lay between the germline ends. This CDR3 is 13 amino acids long. Germline CDR1 SQVTM, CDR2 ANQGSEA. The CDR3 loop is CSAGQTGSNGYTF. CDR3 coding DNA: TGCAGCGCGGGACAAACGGGCTCGAATGGCTACACCTTC.

The table lists this clonotype with a few counts. The genes are TRBV20-1 and TRBJ2-3; D remains ambiguous. Trimming removed 2 bases at V and 0 bases at J, with 12 bases between. The CDR3 is made up of 15 amino acids. Germline V lookup: CDR1 DFQATT, CDR2 SNEGSKA (reference sequence). This CDR3 is CSARSGFTSTDTQYF. The CDR3 nucleotides are TGCAGTGCTAGATCGGGTTTTACTAGCACAGATACGCAGTATTTT.

The J gene is TRBJ2-5, the V gene TRBV12-3 or TRBV12-4; tentatively, D is TRBD1 (5 bases). The CDR3 totals 15 residues. Trimming removed 3 bases at V and 0 bases at J, with 11 bases between. The CDR3 region is CASSFTSGYQETQYF. The CDR3 DNA reads TGTGCCAGCAGTTTTACATCAGGGTACCAAGAGACCCAGTACTTC.

The CDR3 protein is CASITGQAGRTEAFF. CDR3 DNA sequence: TGTGCCAGCATTACAGGGCAAGCAGGGAGAACTGAAGCTTTCTTT. The chain uses TRBV12-3 or TRBV12-4 and TRBJ1-1; a weak D match, TRBD1 (6 bases). The V end was cut by 7 bases, the J end by 5 bases, with 20 bases between. The CDR3 has 15 residues.

The chain employs TRBV29-1 and TRBJ2-1; weak D call: TRBD2 (5 bases). CDR1 and CDR2 from the germline V gene are SQVTM and ANQGSEA. The V and J ends lost 3 bases and 5 bases respectively, with 14 bases between them. The length of the CDR3 is 14 residues. In nucleotides, the CDR3 is TGCAGCGTTGATGTTTCGAGGGTCGACAATGAGCAGTTCTTC. This gives the protein CSVDVSRVDNEQFF.

This clonotype was seen more than once but under ten times. The CDR3 nucleotides read TGCAGTGCTAGTTTAGCAGTAGATACGCAGTATTTT. Protein: CSASLAVDTQYF. This chain links TRBV20-1 with TRBJ2-3; D is ambiguous. The CDR3 is 12 residues long. CDR1 and CDR2 from the germline V gene are DFQATT and SNEGSKA (reference sequence). V gave up 3 bases and J gave up 5 bases, with 9 bases separating them.

Notes on this clonotype: Its ends do not fully match the called genes, so a read error is possible. The V and J genes are TRBV7-2 and TRBJ2-7; D might be TRBD1 (5 bases). Germline values: CDR1 SGHTA, CDR2 FQGNSA. The CDR3 sequence is 13 residues long. The CDR3: CASSFQGDGEQYF. In DNA, the CDR3 is TGTGCTAGCAGCTTCCAGGGCGATGGCGAGCAGTACTTC.

This clonotype has just a few counts. The chain employs TRBV19 and TRBJ2-1; 8 nucleotides match TRBD1. The CDR3 sequence is 15 residues long. Trimming removed 1 base from V and 5 bases from J; junction bases left unmatched: 4. CDR1 and CDR2 (germline): LNHDA, SQIVND (reference sequence). Here the CDR3 reads CASSIAVTGDNEQFF. CDR3 in DNA: TGTGCCAGTAGTATAGCCGTGACAGGGGACAATGAGCAGTTCTTC.

The table lists this clonotype with a few counts. This sequence joins TRBV27 and TRBJ2-5; D perhaps matches TRBD2 (5 bases). From germline, CDR1 is MNHEY and CDR2 SMNVEV (reference sequence). Trimming took off 1 base at V and 5 bases at J, with 14 bases between the two ends. CDR3 length: 15 residues. In DNA form, the CDR3 reads TGTGCCAGCAGTTTATTTGGAGGAGTCATTGAGACCCAGTACTTC. Translating gives CASSLFGGVIETQYF.

This clonotype came up a few times. The rearrangement joins TRBV5-1 to TRBJ1-1; no clear D gene. The V and J ends lost 0 bases and 4 bases respectively, with 10 bases between them. The germline gives CDR1 SGHRS, CDR2 YFSETQ. There are 14 residues in the CDR3. The CDR3 spells CASSLDLGFTEAFF. The CDR3 nucleotides read TGCGCCAGCAGCTTGGATCTGGGTTTCACTGAAGCTTTCTTT.

The chain joins TRBV7-3 to TRBJ2-1, with 12 bases aligning to TRBD2. This CDR3 comprises 18 residues. V shed 5 bases and J 9 bases; nucleotides not matched to a gene: 17. The germline V gene encodes CDR1 SGHTA and CDR2 FQGTGA. CDR3 amino acids: CASSASRALAGGPIEQFF. CDR3 bases: TGTGCCAGCAGCGCATCGCGCGCCCTAGCGGGAGGGCCTATTGAGCAGTTCTTC.

V and J are TRBV7-2 and TRBJ2-5; maybe TRBD2 (6 bases). The CDR3 has 13 residues. The germline V gene has CDR1 SGHTA and CDR2 FQGNSA. V was clipped by 5 bases and J by 5 bases, with 12 bases between them. In DNA, the CDR3 is TGTGCCAGCAGCATACGGGGGTACGAGACCCAGTACTTC. This translates into CASSIRGYETQYF.